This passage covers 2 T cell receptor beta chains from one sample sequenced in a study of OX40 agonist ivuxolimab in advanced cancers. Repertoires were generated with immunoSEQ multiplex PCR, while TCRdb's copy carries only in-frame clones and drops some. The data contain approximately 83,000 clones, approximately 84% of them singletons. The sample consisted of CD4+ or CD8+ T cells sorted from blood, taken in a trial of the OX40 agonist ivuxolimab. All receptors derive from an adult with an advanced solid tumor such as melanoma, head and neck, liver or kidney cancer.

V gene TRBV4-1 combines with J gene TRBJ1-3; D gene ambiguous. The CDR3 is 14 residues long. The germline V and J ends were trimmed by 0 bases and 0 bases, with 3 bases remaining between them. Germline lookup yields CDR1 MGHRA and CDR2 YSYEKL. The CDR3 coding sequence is TGCGCCAGCAGCCAAGACAGCTCTGGAAACACCATATATTTT. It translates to CASSQDSSGNTIYF.

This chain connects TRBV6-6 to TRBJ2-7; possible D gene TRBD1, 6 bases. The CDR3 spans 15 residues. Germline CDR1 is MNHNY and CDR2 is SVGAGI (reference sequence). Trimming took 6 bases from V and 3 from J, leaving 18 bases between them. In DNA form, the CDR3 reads TGTGCCAGCAGCCGACCCCGACAGGCGCACTACGAGCAGTACTTC. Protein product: CASSRPRQAHYEQYF.